Below, one T cell receptor (beta chain) is given with its context. The antigen it binds to is not known. Within one base of it there is no much larger clone, and no base qualities were kept. Library method: 5' RACE. For sequencing, an Illumina HiSeq 2000 was employed. A universal primer binding site was introduced by template switching, and a unique molecular identifier was present in the final cDNA, enabling accurate counting of TCR cDNA molecules. First-strand cDNA for TCR alpha and beta chains was synthesized from specific primers in the conserved constant-segment region. To control for contamination, every cDNA library carried two barcodes: a SMART-Mk sample barcode plus Illumina barcodes. TruSeq adapter sequences along with Illumina sample barcodes were introduced in two successive PCR steps. The Illumina HiSeq platform was used with custom primers to sequence TCR alpha and beta cDNA libraries. The study's processing was this. Raw reads were processed with MiGEC to extract unique molecular identifiers, and MiXCR was used to determine CDR3 positions. Recombination models were inferred per individual with the repgenHMM and IGoR tools using an EM algorithm. Shared clonotype analysis was performed with the tcR package in R, normalizing sharing by the product of cloneset sizes. To study raw recombination free of thymic and clonal selection effects, out-of-frame nonproductive sequences were analyzed. The raw public data were reprocessed by TCRdb itself: fastp quality trimming at Q25, MiXCR clonotype calling, in-frame beta chains only. Identical CDR3 proteins give one entry, which carries the most common genes and DNA. These V and J calls derive from TCRdb rather than the authors' analysis. The sample profile shows 600,000 to 850,000 distinct CDR3 sequences; 15% to 20% of them were found once. 13% of the sample is taken by the ten largest.

The source of the sample is a study of identical twins (dated by TCRdb to the mid-2010s). In the study overall: TCR alpha and beta repertoires from monozygotic twins, unrelated adults of various ages and cord blood were deep-sequenced to test whether fetal clonotypes persist. To rule out contamination, replicate twin experiments were performed at different times with different library preparation protocols.

Here is what the overall study found, with its caveats: Zero-insertion analyses could be partly confounded by invariant T cells such as MAIT and iNKT, although diverse VJ usage argued against such confounding for most clonotypes. Abundant cord blood beta clonotypes carried fewer insertions; young adult naive repertoires showed a weaker similar trend, while memory repertoires showed none. Because the same donors could not be followed over many years, the conclusions relied on cross-sectional statistical analysis. Out-of-frame TCR alpha sharing in monozygotic twins was systematically underestimated by recombination models, whereas sharing between unrelated individuals was in agreement with the recombination models. The excess sharing between twins in beta out-of-frame sequences was weaker because fewer shared sequences reduced the signal-to-noise ratio. Compared with coincidental sharing between unrelated individuals, out-of-frame TCR alpha sequences shared between twins had an excess of sequences with low generation probability.

Every donor in the study was a healthy Caucasian. The twin cohort consisted of three pairs of female monozygotic twins, all aged roughly 18 to 30 years. The RNA used for TCR libraries was isolated from peripheral blood mononuclear cells. Between the V and J ends, shortened by 3 bases and 7 bases respectively, the junction contains 11 bases. The CDR3 starts with the cysteine, ends with the phenylalanine, and has 12 residues. Only the CDR3 DNA stays, 36 bases, in frame from base 1. The germline V gene specifies SGHRS as CDR1 and YFSETQ as CDR2. These data also formed part of another study, on T cells expressing NK-cell markers. The second study's paper adds: Under 10 donors provided sorted CD3+CD56+NKG2C+, CD3+CD56+NKG2C- and CD3+CD56-NKG2C+ T-cell subsets, whose TCR beta-chain repertoires were profiled. Among the eight sequenced donors, seven were HCMV-seropositive and one was HCMV-seronegative. In several experiments an anti-gammadeltaTCR antibody was added to restrict sorting to alphabetaTCR-expressing T cells. In six donors, the dominant CD3+CD56+NKG2C+ clonotypes were among the top 10 CD8+ clonotypes and accounted for about 1.0-7.0% of CD8+ T cells. Those dominant clonotypes were again the most abundant among CD3+CD56-NKG2C+ cells in four donors, at roughly 25-65%. It remained unclear whether the expanded NKG2C-expressing T cell clones were specific for HCMV antigens. All eight donors whose samples were sequenced were randomly selected healthy volunteers, three of them men and five women. A commercial ELISA kit detecting HCMV-specific IgG in serum was used to determine HCMV serostatus. Bulk peripheral blood T-cell repertoires were additionally sequenced from unsorted PBMC for 5 or 6 donors. Reads were demultiplexed and grouped by UMI with MIGEC, and clonotypes were assembled and quantified with MiTCR. To exclude erroneous sequences, only TCR cDNA sequences supported by at least two reads were retained. The tcR package was used for downstream repertoire analysis, and clonotypes were matched across fractions by CDR3 nucleotide sequence plus V segment. VDJmatch was used to annotate antigen specificity against VDJdb, with one amino acid substitution in CDR3 allowed.

This clonotype was obtained from a woman aged 18-29 years in good health. The chain links TRBV5-1 with TRBJ2-7; TRBD1 could be the D gene, as 6 bases match. Sequenced: PBMCs. CDR3 loop: CASSSIGTEQYF. The DNA sequence is as follows: TGCGCCAGCAGCTCGATCGGGACAGAGCAGTACTTC.